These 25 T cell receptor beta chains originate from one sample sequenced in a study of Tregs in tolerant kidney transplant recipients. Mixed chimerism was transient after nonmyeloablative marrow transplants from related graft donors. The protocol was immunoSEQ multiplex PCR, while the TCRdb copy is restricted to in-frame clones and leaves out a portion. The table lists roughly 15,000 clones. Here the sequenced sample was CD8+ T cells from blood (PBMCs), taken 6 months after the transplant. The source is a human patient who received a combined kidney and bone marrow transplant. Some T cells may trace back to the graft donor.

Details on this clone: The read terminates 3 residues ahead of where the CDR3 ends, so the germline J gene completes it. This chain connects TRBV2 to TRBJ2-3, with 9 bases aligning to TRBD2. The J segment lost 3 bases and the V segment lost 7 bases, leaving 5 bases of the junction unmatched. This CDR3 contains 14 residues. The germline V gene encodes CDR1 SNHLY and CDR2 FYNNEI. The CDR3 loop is CASTVSGRTDTQYF. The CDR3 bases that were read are TGTGCCAGCACGGTGAGCGGGAGGACAGATACG.

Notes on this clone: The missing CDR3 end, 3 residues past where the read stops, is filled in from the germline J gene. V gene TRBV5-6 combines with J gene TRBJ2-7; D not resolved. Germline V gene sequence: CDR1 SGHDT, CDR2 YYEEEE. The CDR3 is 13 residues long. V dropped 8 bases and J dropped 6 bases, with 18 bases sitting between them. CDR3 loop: CASSVPLGGEQYF. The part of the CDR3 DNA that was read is TGTGCCAGTAGTGTGCCCCTTGGCGGCGAG. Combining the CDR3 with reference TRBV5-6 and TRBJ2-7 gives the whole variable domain DAGVTQSPTHLIKTRGQQVTLRCSPKSGHDTVSWYQQALGQGPQFIFQYYEEEERQRGNFPDRFSGHQFPNYSSELNVNALLLGDSALYLCASSVPLGGEQYFGPGTRLTVT.

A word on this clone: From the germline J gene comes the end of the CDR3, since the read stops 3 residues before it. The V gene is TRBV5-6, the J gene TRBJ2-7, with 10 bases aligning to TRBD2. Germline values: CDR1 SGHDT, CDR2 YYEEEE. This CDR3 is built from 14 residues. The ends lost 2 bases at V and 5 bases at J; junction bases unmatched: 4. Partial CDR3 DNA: TGTGCCAGCAGCTTCGCCCTAGCGGGAGACGAG. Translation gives CASSFALAGDE. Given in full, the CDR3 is CASSFALAGDEQYF. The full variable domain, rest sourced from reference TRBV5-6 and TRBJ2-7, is DAGVTQSPTHLIKTRGQQVTLRCSPKSGHDTVSWYQQALGQGPQFIFQYYEEEERQRGNFPDRFSGHQFPNYSSELNVNALLLGDSALYLCASSFALAGDEQYFGPGTRLTVT.

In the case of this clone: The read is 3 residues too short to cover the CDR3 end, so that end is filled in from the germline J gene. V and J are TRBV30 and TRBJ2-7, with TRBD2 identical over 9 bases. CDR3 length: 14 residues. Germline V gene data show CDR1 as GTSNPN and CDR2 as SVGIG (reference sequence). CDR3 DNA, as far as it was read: TGTGCTGTAGCGGGAGCCCGTAGCTCCTACGAG. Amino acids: CAVAGARSSYE. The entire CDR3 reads CAVAGARSSYEQYF.

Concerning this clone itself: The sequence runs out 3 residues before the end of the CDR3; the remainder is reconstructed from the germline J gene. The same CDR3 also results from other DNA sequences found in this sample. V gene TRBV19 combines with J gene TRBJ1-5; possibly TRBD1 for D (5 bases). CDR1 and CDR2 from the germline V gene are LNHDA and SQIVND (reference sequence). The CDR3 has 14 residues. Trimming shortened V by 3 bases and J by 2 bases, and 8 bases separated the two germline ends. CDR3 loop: CASSMPRGNQPQHF. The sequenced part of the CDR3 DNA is TGTGCCAGTAGTATGCCCAGGGGCAATCAGCCC.

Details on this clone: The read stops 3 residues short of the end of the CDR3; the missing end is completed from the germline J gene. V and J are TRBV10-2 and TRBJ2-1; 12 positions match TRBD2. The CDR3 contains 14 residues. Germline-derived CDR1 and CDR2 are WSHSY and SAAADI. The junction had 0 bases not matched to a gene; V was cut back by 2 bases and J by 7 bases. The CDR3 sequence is CASSELAGGNEQFF. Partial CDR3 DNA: TGCGCCAGCAGTGAGCTAGCGGGGGGGAATGAG.

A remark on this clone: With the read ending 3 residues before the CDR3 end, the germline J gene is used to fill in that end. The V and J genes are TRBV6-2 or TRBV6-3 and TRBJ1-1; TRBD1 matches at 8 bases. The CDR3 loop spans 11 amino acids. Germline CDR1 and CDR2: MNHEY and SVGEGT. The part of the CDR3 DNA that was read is TGTGCCAGCAGTCAGGGGGCGGAA. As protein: CASSQGAE. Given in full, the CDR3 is CASSQGAEAFF.

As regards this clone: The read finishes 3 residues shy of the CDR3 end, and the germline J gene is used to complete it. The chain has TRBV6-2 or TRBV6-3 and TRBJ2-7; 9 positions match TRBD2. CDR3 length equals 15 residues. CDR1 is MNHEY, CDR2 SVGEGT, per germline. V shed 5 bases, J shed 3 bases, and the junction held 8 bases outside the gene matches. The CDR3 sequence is CASSTSSGMVYEQYF. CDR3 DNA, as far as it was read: TGTGCCAGCAGTACCTCTAGCGGGATGGTCTACGAG.

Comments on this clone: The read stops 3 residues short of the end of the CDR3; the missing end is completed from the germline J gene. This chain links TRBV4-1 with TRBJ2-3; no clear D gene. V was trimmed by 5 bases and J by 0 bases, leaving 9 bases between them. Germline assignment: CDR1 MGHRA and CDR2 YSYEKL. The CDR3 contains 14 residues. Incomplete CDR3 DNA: TGCGCCAGCAGCTCGGCGGCTAGCACAGATACG. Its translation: CASSSAASTDT. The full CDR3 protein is CASSSAASTDTQYF.

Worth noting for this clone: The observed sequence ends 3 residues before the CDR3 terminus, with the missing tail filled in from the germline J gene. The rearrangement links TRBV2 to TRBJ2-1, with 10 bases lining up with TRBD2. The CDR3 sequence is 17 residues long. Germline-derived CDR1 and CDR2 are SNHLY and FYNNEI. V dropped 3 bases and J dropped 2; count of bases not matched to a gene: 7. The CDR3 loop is CASSDDERGGTYNEQFF. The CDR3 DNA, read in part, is TGTGCCAGCAGTGATGACGAGCGGGGGGGGACCTACAATGAG.

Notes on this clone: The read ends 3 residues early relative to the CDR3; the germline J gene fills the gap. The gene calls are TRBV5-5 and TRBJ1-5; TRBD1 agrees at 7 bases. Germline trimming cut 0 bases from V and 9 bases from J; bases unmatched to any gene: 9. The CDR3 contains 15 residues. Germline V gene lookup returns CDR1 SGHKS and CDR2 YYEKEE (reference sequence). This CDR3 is CASSLGVAGGSPQHF. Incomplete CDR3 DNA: TGTGCCAGCAGCTTGGGGGTGGCAGGGGGATCGCCC. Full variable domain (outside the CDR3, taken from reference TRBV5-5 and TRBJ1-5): DAGVTQSPTHLIKTRGQQVTLRCSPISGHKSVSWYQQVLGQGPQFIFQYYEKEERGRGNFPDRFSARQFPNYSSELNVNALLLGDSALYLCASSLGVAGGSPQHFGDGTRLSIL.

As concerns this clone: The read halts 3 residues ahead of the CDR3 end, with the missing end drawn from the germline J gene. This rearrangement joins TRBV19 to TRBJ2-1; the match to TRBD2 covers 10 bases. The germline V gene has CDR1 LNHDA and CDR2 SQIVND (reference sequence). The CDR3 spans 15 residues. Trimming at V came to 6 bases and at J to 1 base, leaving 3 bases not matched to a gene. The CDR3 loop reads CASRLAGTSYNEQFF. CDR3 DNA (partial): TGTGCCAGTAGACTAGCGGGAACGTCCTACAATGAG.

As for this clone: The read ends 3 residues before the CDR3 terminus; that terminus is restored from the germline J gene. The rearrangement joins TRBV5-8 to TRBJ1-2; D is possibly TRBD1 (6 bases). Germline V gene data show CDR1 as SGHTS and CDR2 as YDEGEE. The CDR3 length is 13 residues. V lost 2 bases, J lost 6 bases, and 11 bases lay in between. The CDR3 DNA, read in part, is TGTGCCAGCAGCTTCGGGGCAGGGGATGGC. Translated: CASSFGAGDG. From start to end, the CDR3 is CASSFGAGDGYTF.

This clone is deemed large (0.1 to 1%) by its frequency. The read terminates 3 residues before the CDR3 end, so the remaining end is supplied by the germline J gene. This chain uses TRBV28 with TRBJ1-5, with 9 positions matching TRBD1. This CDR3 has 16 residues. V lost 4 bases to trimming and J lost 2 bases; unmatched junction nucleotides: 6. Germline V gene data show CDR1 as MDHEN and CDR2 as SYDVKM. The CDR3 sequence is CASSSDRDRGNQPQHF. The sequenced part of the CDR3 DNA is TGTGCCAGCAGTTCCGACCGGGACAGGGGCAATCAGCCC.

The sequenced CDR3 bases are TGTGCCAGCAGCCAAGATATGGGACAGAAA. Its translation: CASSQDMGQK. The entire CDR3 protein is CASSQDMGQKAFF. This sequence joins TRBV14 and TRBJ1-1, with 7 bases identical to TRBD1. The read halts 3 residues ahead of the CDR3 end, with the missing end drawn from the germline J gene. Germline-derived CDR1 and CDR2 are SGHDN and FVKESK. The CDR3 loop spans 13 amino acids.

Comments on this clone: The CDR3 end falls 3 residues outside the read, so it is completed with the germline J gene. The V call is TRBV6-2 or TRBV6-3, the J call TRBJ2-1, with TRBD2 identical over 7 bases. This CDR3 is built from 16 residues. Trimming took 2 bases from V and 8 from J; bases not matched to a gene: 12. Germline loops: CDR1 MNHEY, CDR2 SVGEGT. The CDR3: CASSYQTRGVGDEQFF. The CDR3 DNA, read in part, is TGTGCCAGCAGTTACCAGACTCGGGGGGTTGGCGATGAG.

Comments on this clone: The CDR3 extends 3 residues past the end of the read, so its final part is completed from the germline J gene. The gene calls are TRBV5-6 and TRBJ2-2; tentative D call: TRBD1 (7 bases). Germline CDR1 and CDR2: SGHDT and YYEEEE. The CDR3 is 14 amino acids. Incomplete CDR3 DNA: TGTGCCAGCAGCCAGGGGGGAAGAGATTCACCG. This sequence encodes CASSQGGRDSP. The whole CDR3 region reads CASSQGGRDSPLFF.

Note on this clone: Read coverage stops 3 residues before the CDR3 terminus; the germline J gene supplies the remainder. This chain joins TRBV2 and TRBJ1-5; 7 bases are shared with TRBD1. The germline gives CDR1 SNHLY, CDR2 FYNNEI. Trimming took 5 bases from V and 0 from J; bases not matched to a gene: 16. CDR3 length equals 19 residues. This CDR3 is CASSSRRGFHYYSNQPQHF. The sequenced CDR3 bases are TGTGCCAGCAGTTCCCGCAGGGGGTTCCATTATTATAGCAATCAGCCC.

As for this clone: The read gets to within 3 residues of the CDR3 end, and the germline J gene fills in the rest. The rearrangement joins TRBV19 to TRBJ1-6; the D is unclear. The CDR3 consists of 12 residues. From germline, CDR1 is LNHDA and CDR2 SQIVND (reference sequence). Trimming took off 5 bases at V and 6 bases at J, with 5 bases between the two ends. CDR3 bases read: TGTGCCAGTAGTCTAATTAATTCACCC. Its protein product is CASSLINSP. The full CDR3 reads CASSLINSPLHF.

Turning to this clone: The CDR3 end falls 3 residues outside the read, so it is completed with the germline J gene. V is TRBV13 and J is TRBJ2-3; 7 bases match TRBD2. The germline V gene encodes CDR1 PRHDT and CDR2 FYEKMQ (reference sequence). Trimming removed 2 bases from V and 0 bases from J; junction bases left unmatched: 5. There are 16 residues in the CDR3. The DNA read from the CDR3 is TGTGCCAGCAGCTTACGCCCGGGGGGAAGCACAGATACG. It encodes CASSLRPGGSTDT. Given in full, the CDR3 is CASSLRPGGSTDTQYF.

The DNA read from the CDR3 is TGTGCCAGCAGTTTAAGCGTACTAGGTCGCTCCTACAATGAG. This sequence encodes CASSLSVLGRSYNE. The full CDR3 sequence reads CASSLSVLGRSYNEQFF. V is TRBV28 and J is TRBJ2-1, with D tentatively TRBD2 (5 bases). The sequence runs out 3 residues before the end of the CDR3; the remainder is reconstructed from the germline J gene. The V end was cut by 2 bases, the J end by 0 bases, with 14 bases between. The CDR3 spans 17 residues. Germline CDR1 and CDR2: MDHEN and SYDVKM. Complete variable domain (other parts from reference TRBV28 and TRBJ2-1): DVKVTQSSRYLVKRTGEKVFLECVQDMDHENMFWYRQDPGLGLRLIYFSYDVKMKEKGDIPEGYSVSREKKERFSLILESASTNQTSMYLCASSLSVLGRSYNEQFFGPGTRLTVL.

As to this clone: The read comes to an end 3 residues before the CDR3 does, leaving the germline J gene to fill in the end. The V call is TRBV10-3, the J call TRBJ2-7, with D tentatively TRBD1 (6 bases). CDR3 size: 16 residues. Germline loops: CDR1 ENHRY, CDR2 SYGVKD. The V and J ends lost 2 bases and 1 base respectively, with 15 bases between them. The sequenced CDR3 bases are TGTGCCATCAGTGAGCACCACAGGGAAGGGTCCTACGAG. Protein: CAISEHHREGSYE. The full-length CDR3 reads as CAISEHHREGSYEQYF.

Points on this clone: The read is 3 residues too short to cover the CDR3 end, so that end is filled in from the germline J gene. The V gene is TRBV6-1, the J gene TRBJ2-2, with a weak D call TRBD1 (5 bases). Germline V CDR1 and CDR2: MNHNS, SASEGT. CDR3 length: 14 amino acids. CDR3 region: CASSELDRGSPLFF. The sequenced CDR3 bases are TGTGCCAGCAGTGAACTCGACAGAGGTTCACCG.

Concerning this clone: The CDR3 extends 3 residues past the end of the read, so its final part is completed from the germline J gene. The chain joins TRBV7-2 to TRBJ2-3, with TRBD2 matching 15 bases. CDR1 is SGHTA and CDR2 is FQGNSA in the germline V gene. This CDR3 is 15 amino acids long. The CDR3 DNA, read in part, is TGTGCCAGCAGCTTAGCGGGACTAGCGGGGGGAACG. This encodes CASSLAGLAGGT. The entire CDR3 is CASSLAGLAGGTQYF. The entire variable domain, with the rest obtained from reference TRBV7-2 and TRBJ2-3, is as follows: GAGVSQSPSNKVTEKGKDVELRCDPISGHTALYWYRQSLGQGLEFLIYFQGNSAPDKSGLPSDRFSAERTGGSVSTLTIQRTQQEDSAVYLCASSLAGLAGGTQYFGPGTRLTVL.

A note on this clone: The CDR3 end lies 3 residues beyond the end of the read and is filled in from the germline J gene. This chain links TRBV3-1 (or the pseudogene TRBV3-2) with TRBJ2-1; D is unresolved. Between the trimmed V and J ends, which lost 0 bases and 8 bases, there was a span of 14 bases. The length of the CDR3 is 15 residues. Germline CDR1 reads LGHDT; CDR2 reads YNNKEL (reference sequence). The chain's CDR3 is CASSQEPPSQDEQFF. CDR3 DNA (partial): TGTGCCAGCAGCCAAGAACCCCCGAGCCAGGATGAG.